Each of the 29 T cell receptor beta chains below was sequenced from the same sample in a study of neurological immune-mediated disorders. TCRdb re-analysed the 5' RACE reads in MiXCR, keeping a single row per CDR3 protein. The sample lists 40,000 or so distinct CDR3 sequences; 13% to 15% were seen once. The sample consisted of PBMCs. The source of these receptors is a woman between 50 and 59 years old with HTLV-1-associated myelopathy (HAM/TSP).

This clonotype was recorded many times. The chain employs TRBV7-2 and TRBJ1-5; 7 nucleotides align to TRBD1. Trimming took 1 base from V and 4 from J; bases not matched to a gene: 10. CDR1 is SGHTA, CDR2 FQGNSA, per germline. CDR3 size: 17 residues. CDR3 protein: CASSLEGTAASNQPQHF. CDR3 sequence (DNA): TGTGCCAGCAGCTTAGAGGGGACAGCCGCCTCAAATCAGCCCCAGCATTTT.

A few counts support this clonotype. It may be a read error: a sequence one base away is much more abundant. The chain uses TRBV28 and TRBJ1-3; D unclear. The germline gives CDR1 MDHEN, CDR2 SYDVKM. Deletions cut 7 bases from V and 1 base from J, with 11 bases between. This CDR3 comprises 14 residues. The CDR3 sequence: CASTRPISGNTIYF. CDR3 nucleotides: TGTGCCAGCACCCGCCCGATATCTGGAAACACCATATATTTT.

This clonotype was seen repeatedly, ten times or more. The chain has TRBV6-5 and TRBJ2-2; D gene ambiguous. The V end was cut by 4 bases, the J end by 3 bases, with 9 bases between. This CDR3 comprises 14 residues. Germline values: CDR1 MNHEY, CDR2 SVGAGI. The CDR3 bases are TGTGCCAGCAGTTCCCCCACCCACACCGGGGAGCTGTTTTTT. This translates into CASSSPTHTGELFF.

This clonotype appeared many times. The V call is TRBV27, the J call TRBJ2-2; D perhaps matches TRBD1 (6 bases). The V gene lost 6 bases and the J gene lost 0 bases, with 8 bases spanning the gap. Germline assignment: CDR1 MNHEY and CDR2 SMNVEV (reference sequence). The CDR3 spans 14 residues. The CDR3 nucleotides are TGTGCCAGCAGCGGGACAACGAACACCGGGGAGCTGTTTTTT. As protein: CASSGTTNTGELFF.

This clonotype was seen at least ten times. The J gene is TRBJ1-6, the V gene TRBV6-6; a weak D match, TRBD1 (6 bases). Germline-derived CDR1 and CDR2 are MNHNY and SVGAGI (reference sequence). The ends were cut back, 5 bases at V and 5 bases at J, with 13 bases in the middle. CDR3 length: 15 amino acids. DNA for the CDR3: TGTGCCAGCAGTGGGGGGACACTCAATAATTCACCCCTCCACTTT. It yields the protein CASSGGTLNNSPLHF.

This clonotype was detected ten times or more. The chain carries TRBV5-1 and TRBJ2-1; D possibly matches TRBD1 or TRBD2 (5 bases each). The germline V gene encodes CDR1 SGHRS and CDR2 YFSETQ. The CDR3 runs to 13 residues. Trimming removed 0 bases from V and 12 bases from J, with 13 bases in between. DNA of the CDR3: TGCGCCAGCAGCTTGGCGGGGCCCTGGGGGCAGTTCTTC. Translating gives CASSLAGPWGQFF.

The table lists this clonotype with many counts. CDR3 sequence reads: CSVETASVGETQYF. For the CDR3, the DNA is TGCAGCGTCGAGACAGCATCGGTTGGGGAGACCCAGTACTTC. This chain joins TRBV29-1 and TRBJ2-5; D may be TRBD1 (5 bases). Germline V lookup: CDR1 SQVTM, CDR2 ANQGSEA. Trimming took 6 bases from V and 5 from J, leaving 19 bases between them. The CDR3 extends over 14 amino acids.

In its sample, this clonotype ranks as medium-sized. The chain joins TRBV12-3 or TRBV12-4 to TRBJ1-3; no definite D call. The CDR3 sequence is 12 residues long. V was trimmed by 3 bases and J by 3 bases, leaving 3 bases between them. The DNA of the CDR3 is TGTGCCAGCAGTTTGGTTGGAAACACCATATATTTT. Protein product: CASSLVGNTIYF.

This clonotype has ten or more counts. The chain links TRBV3-1 to TRBJ1-1; unclear D gene. The germline V and J ends were trimmed by 0 bases and 2 bases, with 13 bases remaining between them. The CDR3 is 16 residues long. Germline CDR1 reads LGHDT; CDR2 reads YNNKEL (reference sequence). The CDR3 nucleotides are TGTGCCAGCAGCCAAGATAGCCCCCCGGGTAACACTGAAGCTTTCTTT. As protein: CASSQDSPPGNTEAFF.

The chain combines TRBV6-6 with TRBJ2-1; D is uncertain. This CDR3 is 13 amino acids long. Trimming stripped 4 bases from V and 5 bases from J, with 9 bases between. Germline assignment: CDR1 MNHNY and CDR2 SVGAGI (reference sequence). The CDR3 nucleotides read TGTGCCAGCAGTTTCGTTTTTGACAATGAGCAGTTCTTC. It yields the protein CASSFVFDNEQFF.

This clonotype was picked up many times. The chain links TRBV28 to TRBJ2-1; D may match TRBD1 or TRBD2 (7 bases each). The CDR3 contains 16 residues. V shed 7 bases and J shed 4 bases, with 20 bases lying between them. Germline lookup yields CDR1 MDHEN and CDR2 SYDVKM. CDR3 loop: CASIGGGSASYNEQFF. DNA for the CDR3: TGTGCCAGCATAGGGGGCGGGAGCGCCTCATACAATGAGCAGTTCTTC.

This clonotype has at least ten counts. J is TRBJ1-5 and V is TRBV4-3; D uncertain. CDR1 and CDR2 from the germline V gene are LGHNA and YSLEER. The CDR3 runs to 15 residues. V lost 1 base and J 4 bases, leaving 11 bases between the germline ends. The CDR3 DNA is TGCGCCAGCAGCCAAGGAGTGACAAAGAATCAGCCCCAGCATTTT. Translation: CASSQGVTKNQPQHF.

Ten or more counts support this clonotype. The V call is TRBV12-3 or TRBV12-4, the J call TRBJ1-1; D is undetermined. With 2 bases removed from V and 1 base from J, the gap between germline ends came to 11 bases. This CDR3 spans 15 amino acids. In DNA, the CDR3 is TGTGCCAGCAGTTTAACCTGGACGGGGAACACTGAAGCTTTCTTT. Its translation: CASSLTWTGNTEAFF.

This clonotype has at least ten counts. V usage is TRBV7-2 and J usage is TRBJ1-1, with a possible D match to TRBD1 (5 bases). The CDR3 extends over 16 amino acids. Germline CDR1 and CDR2: SGHTA and FQGNSA. Trimming removed 2 bases from V and 4 bases from J, with 17 bases in between. Here the CDR3 DNA reads TGTGCCAGCAGCTTAAATGGGGGTGCCGGGACCACTGAAGCTTTCTTT. The encoded protein is CASSLNGGAGTTEAFF.

This clonotype was counted at least ten times. This chain connects TRBV7-9 to TRBJ1-1; maybe TRBD1 (5 bases). Germline assignment: CDR1 SEHNR and CDR2 FQNEAQ (reference sequence). V lost 5 bases, J lost 3 bases, and 16 bases lay in between. This CDR3 has 15 residues. CDR3 sequence reads: CASSRLNEGYTEAFF. The CDR3 nucleotides are TGTGCCAGCAGCCGATTAAACGAGGGGTACACTGAAGCTTTCTTT.

This clonotype appeared many times. The V call is TRBV20-1, the J call TRBJ1-6, with 8 bases matching TRBD1. Germline trimming cut 6 bases from V and 0 bases from J; bases unmatched to any gene: 4. The germline CDR1 and CDR2 sequences are DFQATT and SNEGSKA (reference sequence). The CDR3 contains 15 residues. The CDR3 bases are TGCAGTGCCCAGGGACAGGACTCCTATAATTCACCCCTCCACTTT. It encodes CSAQGQDSYNSPLHF.

This clonotype was counted many times. CDR3 loop: CSVGLGTNTGELFF. The CDR3 DNA reads TGCAGCGTTGGGCTTGGGACTAACACCGGGGAGCTGTTTTTT. The rearrangement links TRBV29-1 to TRBJ2-2; D perhaps matches TRBD2 (6 bases). The CDR3 length is 14 residues. With 4 bases removed from V and 2 bases from J, the gap between germline ends came to 11 bases. The V gene's germline CDR1 is SQVTM and CDR2 ANQGSEA.

This clonotype was counted many times. V and J are TRBV5-1 and TRBJ2-7; weak D call: TRBD1 (7 bases). CDR1 is SGHRS, CDR2 YFSETQ, per germline. The CDR3 sequence is 13 residues long. The V and J ends lost 5 bases and 7 bases respectively, with 16 bases between them. The CDR3 DNA reads TGCGCCAGCAGAGGAGGGGGCCTGCGGGAGCAGTACTTC. It specifies CASRGGGLREQYF.

This clonotype has a count of ten or more. This sequence joins TRBV20-1 and TRBJ1-5; perhaps TRBD1 as D (5 bases). Trimming left V 4 bases short and J 2 bases short, with 15 bases between. The germline CDR1 and CDR2 sequences are DFQATT and SNEGSKA (reference sequence). There are 15 residues in the CDR3. CDR3 protein: CSAITAKGGNQPQHF. The CDR3 nucleotides read TGCAGTGCTATCACAGCGAAAGGGGGCAATCAGCCCCAGCATTTT.

Many counts were recorded for this clonotype. The chain uses TRBV20-1 and TRBJ2-7; D remains ambiguous. The CDR3 is 13 amino acids. V was cut by 3 bases and J by 2 bases, with 11 bases left in between. The germline CDR1 and CDR2 sequences are DFQATT and SNEGSKA (reference sequence). In DNA form, the CDR3 reads TGCAGTGCTAGTCCGAGTTTGACCTACGAGCAGTACTTC. Translated, it gives CSASPSLTYEQYF.

This clonotype was counted many times. This CDR3 is CSVGKAGSSYNEQFF. The CDR3 DNA is TGCAGTGTCGGTAAAGCCGGGAGCTCCTACAATGAGCAGTTCTTC. The V and J genes are TRBV20-1 and TRBJ2-1, with D perhaps matching TRBD2 (6 bases). The CDR3 totals 15 residues. CDR1 is DFQATT and CDR2 is SNEGSKA in the germline V gene (reference sequence). Trimming took 7 bases from V and 0 from J, leaving 16 bases between them.

The sample holds many counts of this clonotype. The chain has TRBV5-1 and TRBJ2-3, with D hard to call. Trimming cost V 1 base and J 3 bases, with 12 bases left between them. This CDR3 comprises 15 residues. Germline loops: CDR1 SGHRS, CDR2 YFSETQ. As DNA, the CDR3 is TGCGCCAGCAGCTTGAACCAGGACCCAACAGATACGCAGTATTTT. This sequence encodes CASSLNQDPTDTQYF.

This clonotype was seen many times. V gene TRBV7-2 combines with J gene TRBJ2-7; D is uncertain. Germline CDR1 SGHTA, CDR2 FQGNSA. V dropped 0 bases and J dropped 4 bases, with 7 bases sitting between them. CDR3 length: 13 residues. CDR3 bases: TGTGCCAGCAGCTTAGCGAGCAGTTACGAGCAGTACTTC. Protein: CASSLASSYEQYF.

As concerns this clonotype: No DNA is shown, since the ends of the CDR3 on it are uncertain; the CDR3 is the one TCRdb lists. This chain links TRBV5-6 with TRBJ1-1. Germline CDR1 reads SGHDT; CDR2 reads YYEEEE. Termini included, the CDR3 measures 21 amino acids. CDR3: CASSFYICSASWGGDNTEAFF.

This clonotype was seen at least ten times. This chain connects TRBV5-1 to TRBJ1-1; TRBD1 agrees at 7 bases. The CDR3 totals 15 residues. The V gene end was trimmed by 3 bases and the J gene end by 4 bases; junction bases not matched to a gene: 9. Per germline, CDR1 SGHRS and CDR2 YFSETQ. The chain's CDR3 is CASSSEPGTATEAFF. The CDR3 DNA follows: TGCGCCAGCAGCTCCGAACCCGGGACAGCCACTGAAGCTTTCTTT.

There are many counts of this clonotype. This chain links TRBV5-6 with TRBJ1-3; D not certain. This CDR3 comprises 13 residues. The germline V gene encodes CDR1 SGHDT and CDR2 YYEEEE. Trimming shortened V by 3 bases and J by 5 bases, and 9 bases separated the two germline ends. The CDR3 DNA is TGTGCCAGCAGCTCTCATAATCGAAACACCATATATTTT. Protein: CASSSHNRNTIYF.

This clonotype was observed at least ten times. The CDR3 spells CASSPEQASNTGELFF. DNA of the CDR3: TGCGCCAGCAGCCCGGAACAGGCTTCGAACACCGGGGAGCTGTTTTTT. V and J are TRBV5-1 and TRBJ2-2; weak D call: TRBD1 (5 bases). This CDR3 is 16 amino acids long. V was trimmed by 4 bases and J by 0 bases, leaving 13 bases between them. The germline V gene has CDR1 SGHRS and CDR2 YFSETQ. Full variable domain (outside the CDR3, taken from reference TRBV5-1 and TRBJ2-2): KAGVTQTPRYLIKTRGQQVTLSCSPISGHRSVSWYQQTPGQGLQFLFEYFSETQRNKGNFPGRFSGRQFSNSRSEMNVSTLELGDSALYLCASSPEQASNTGELFFGEGSRLTVL.

This clonotype was detected ten times or more. V gene TRBV5-1 combines with J gene TRBJ1-2, with 8 bases fitting TRBD1. V lost 4 bases, J lost 4 bases, and 12 bases stayed unmatched. The CDR3 contains 16 residues. The germline CDR1 and CDR2 sequences are SGHRS and YFSETQ. The CDR3 loop is CASSLTGQELSYGYTF. CDR3 in DNA: TGCGCCAGCAGCCTTACGGGACAGGAACTTTCCTATGGCTACACCTTC. Drawing the rest from reference TRBV5-1 and TRBJ1-2, the complete variable domain is KAGVTQTPRYLIKTRGQQVTLSCSPISGHRSVSWYQQTPGQGLQFLFEYFSETQRNKGNFPGRFSGRQFSNSRSEMNVSTLELGDSALYLCASSLTGQELSYGYTFGSGTRLTVV.

The table lists this clonotype with many counts. This rearrangement joins TRBV5-1 to TRBJ2-7; D is perhaps TRBD1 (5 bases). Trimming pared 3 bases from V and 2 bases from J, leaving 9 bases between. The CDR3 spans 13 residues. CDR1 and CDR2 from the germline V gene are SGHRS and YFSETQ. DNA of the CDR3: TGCGCCAGCAGCTACCCAGGGACCTACGAGCAGTACTTC. Encoded protein: CASSYPGTYEQYF.